The 26 T cell receptor beta chains below come from one sample, sequenced in a study of T-cell memory formation after mild COVID-19. TCRdb reprocessed the 5' RACE reads via MiXCR and lists one record per CDR3 protein. Of about 560,000 distinct CDR3 sequences listed, around 15% are singletons. Sequencing used PBMCs or a T cell subset sorted from them (not recorded which). The receptors shown here come from an adult woman who had mild COVID-19 (a few samples of this study predate the infection). Cell type and time point are not known.

This clonotype was seen only a few times. The gene calls are TRBV7-3 and TRBJ2-2, with D hard to call. With 6 bases removed from V and 6 bases from J, the gap between germline ends came to 11 bases. Germline values: CDR1 SGHTA, CDR2 FQGTGA. The CDR3 extends over 13 amino acids. CDR3 coding DNA: TGTGCCAGCAGTCAACGGGCTTCCGGGGAGCTGTTTTTT. This gives the protein CASSQRASGELFF. Full variable domain (missing parts from reference TRBV7-3 and TRBJ2-2): GAGVSQTPSNKVTEKGKYVELRCDPISGHTALYWYRQSLGQGPEFLIYFQGTGAADDSGLPNDRFFAVRPEGSVSTLKIQRTERGDSAVYLCASSQRASGELFFGEGSRLTVL.

This clonotype has ten or more counts. The V call is TRBV13, the J call TRBJ1-5; D gene ambiguous. V lost 4 bases and J lost 6, with 16 bases in between. CDR3 length: 15 amino acids. Germline CDR1 reads PRHDT; CDR2 reads FYEKMQ (reference sequence). The CDR3 nucleotides read TGTGCCAGCAGCTCGGCAGGAGGGAGCGGTCAGCCCCAGCATTTT. This codes for CASSSAGGSGQPQHF.

This clonotype occurred a few times. The rearrangement uses TRBV12-3 or TRBV12-4 and TRBJ1-2; 7 nucleotides agree with TRBD1. This CDR3 region has 15 residues. The J segment lost 2 bases and the V segment lost 8 bases, leaving 11 bases of the junction unmatched. CDR3 nucleotides: TGTGCCAGCTATCGTCAGGGGGACAGAAACTATGGCTACACCTTC. It translates to CASYRQGDRNYGYTF.

V usage is TRBV7-2 and J usage is TRBJ1-5; 8 bases match TRBD1. Germline V gene lookup returns CDR1 SGHTA and CDR2 FQGNSA. With V trimmed by 2 bases and J by 6 bases, 9 bases remained unmatched. The CDR3 extends over 16 amino acids. Here the CDR3 reads CASSLNRTGLGQPQHF. Written as DNA, the CDR3 is TGTGCCAGCAGCTTAAATAGGACAGGGTTGGGTCAGCCCCAGCATTTT. Looking up the rest from reference TRBV7-2 and TRBJ1-5 gives the full variable domain: GAGVSQSPSNKVTEKGKDVELRCDPISGHTALYWYRQSLGQGLEFLIYFQGNSAPDKSGLPSDRFSAERTGGSVSTLTIQRTQQEDSAVYLCASSLNRTGLGQPQHFGDGTRLSIL.

CDR3 coding DNA: TGTGCCAGCAGTTTAGTATTCGGGTTAGCGGGAGTGGGGACAACTAGCACAGATACGCAGTATTTT. Protein sequence: CASSLVFGLAGVGTTSTDTQYF. The gene calls are TRBV12-3 or TRBV12-4 and TRBJ2-3, with TRBD2 matching 9 bases. Germline trimming cut 1 base from V and 0 bases from J; bases unmatched to any gene: 20. The CDR3 consists of 22 residues.

Ten or more counts support this clonotype. V gene TRBV18 combines with J gene TRBJ1-1; D may be TRBD1 (5 bases). Germline lookup yields CDR1 KGHSH and CDR2 LQKENI. V was pared by 2 bases and J by 0 bases, with 19 bases between. CDR3 size: 18 residues. The CDR3 here is CASSPSGTFSTVNTEAFF. CDR3 coding DNA: TGTGCCAGCTCACCATCAGGGACCTTCTCAACGGTGAACACTGAAGCTTTCTTT.

This clonotype was detected only a few times. The CDR3 DNA follows: TGCAGTGCCGAGGGACAGGAGAATGAAAAACTGTTTTTT. This codes for CSAEGQENEKLFF. This chain links TRBV20-1 with TRBJ1-4, with 8 bases matching TRBD1. V shed 6 bases and J 5 bases; nucleotides not matched to a gene: 5. Per germline, CDR1 DFQATT and CDR2 SNEGSKA (reference sequence). This CDR3 is built from 13 residues.

This clonotype was counted only a few times. The chain combines TRBV6-6 with TRBJ2-5; the D is unclear. The CDR3 is 14 residues long. Germline CDR1 MNHNY, CDR2 SVGAGI (reference sequence). Trimming cost V 4 bases and J 0 bases, with 9 bases left between them. The CDR3 sequence is CASSFNSNQETQYF. In DNA, the CDR3 is TGTGCCAGCAGTTTCAACAGTAACCAAGAGACCCAGTACTTC.

V is TRBV18 and J is TRBJ1-5; 7 bases match TRBD1. The germline CDR1 and CDR2 sequences are KGHSH and LQKENI. V shed 5 bases and J 2 bases; nucleotides not matched to a gene: 6. This CDR3 has 15 residues. CDR3 bases: TGTGCCAGCTCAAAGGGGGCTGGTGGCAATCAGCCCCAGCATTTT. It specifies CASSKGAGGNQPQHF.

This clonotype was seen many times. This sequence joins TRBV12-5 and TRBJ1-1; D may be TRBD1 (5 bases). The V and J ends lost 8 bases and 0 bases respectively, with 16 bases between them. The V gene's germline CDR1 is LGHNT and CDR2 FRNRAP. The CDR3 has 15 amino acids. The chain's CDR3 is CASRRGPGLNTEAFF. In DNA form, the CDR3 reads TGTGCTAGTCGCCGGGGACCGGGTCTGAACACTGAAGCTTTCTTT.

V is TRBV18 and J is TRBJ2-4, with 9 positions matching TRBD1. CDR1 is KGHSH and CDR2 is LQKENI in the germline V gene. CDR3 length: 16 residues. V lost 3 bases to trimming and J lost 2 bases; unmatched junction nucleotides: 5. CDR3 sequence (DNA): TGTGCCAGCTCACCTACAGGGGGCGCGACCAAAAACATTCAGTACTTC. It codes for CASSPTGGATKNIQYF.

This clonotype came up a few times. The CDR3 region is CASSLANPNTEAFF. The CDR3 coding sequence is TGTGCCAGCAGCTTGGCAAACCCGAACACTGAAGCTTTCTTT. The V and J genes are TRBV11-2 and TRBJ1-1, with D unclear. Trimming removed 3 bases from V and 1 base from J, with 9 bases in between. The CDR3 covers 14 residues. CDR1 and CDR2 (germline): SGHAT, FQNNGV. Combining the CDR3 with reference TRBV11-2 and TRBJ1-1 gives the whole variable domain EAGVAQSPRYKIIEKRQSVAFWCNPISGHATLYWYQQILGQGPKLLIQFQNNGVVDDSQLPKDRFSAERLKGVDSTLKIQPAKLEDSAVYLCASSLANPNTEAFFGQGTRLTVV.

The chain uses TRBV30 and TRBJ1-2, with D possibly TRBD1 on 6 matching bases. The V gene's germline CDR1 is GTSNPN and CDR2 SVGIG (reference sequence). The CDR3 length is 12 residues. The V end was cut by 2 bases, the J end by 7 bases, with 11 bases between. DNA of the CDR3: TGTGCCTGGAGTTTTACAGGGATTGGCTACACCTTC. It encodes CAWSFTGIGYTF. The complete variable domain, with remaining parts taken from reference TRBV30 and TRBJ1-2, reads SQTIHQWPATLVQPVGSPLSLECTVEGTSNPNLYWYRQAAGRGLQLLFYSVGIGQISSEVPQNLSASRPQDRQFILSSKKLLLSDSGFYLCAWSFTGIGYTFGSGTRLTVV.

This clonotype has only a few counts. The chain has TRBV5-1 and TRBJ2-2, with D uncertain. The V and J ends lost 4 bases and 1 base respectively, with 8 bases between them. The CDR3 contains 14 residues. Germline V gene lookup returns CDR1 SGHRS and CDR2 YFSETQ. Here the CDR3 reads CASSKDGNTGELFF. CDR3 coding DNA: TGCGCCAGCAGCAAGGACGGGAACACCGGGGAGCTGTTTTTT.

The DNA for the CDR3 is TGCGCCAGCAGCCAAGATGAGCCTAGCGCGGATACGCAGTATTTT. It encodes CASSQDEPSADTQYF. V is TRBV4-1 and J is TRBJ2-3; TRBD2 is a possible D gene (6 bases). The germline V gene has CDR1 MGHRA and CDR2 YSYEKL. Trimming left V 0 bases short and J 6 bases short, with 13 bases between. The CDR3 covers 15 residues.

The chain uses TRBV19 and TRBJ1-2; possible D gene TRBD1, 5 bases. The CDR3 consists of 16 residues. Trimming removed 7 bases from V and 6 bases from J, with 24 bases in between. Per germline, CDR1 LNHDA and CDR2 SQIVND (reference sequence). The DNA of the CDR3 is TGTGCCAGTATTGGGGAGGGGACCCCAATTGGTGATGGCTACACCTTC. It translates to CASIGEGTPIGDGYTF.

The chain joins TRBV12-3 or TRBV12-4 to TRBJ2-5, with D perhaps being TRBD1 or TRBD2 (5 bases each). Trimming shortened V by 5 bases and J by 7 bases, and 14 bases separated the two germline ends. The CDR3 covers 13 residues. This chain's CDR3 is CASSSGGAGTQYF. The CDR3 DNA sequence: TGTGCCAGCAGTAGTGGGGGTGCGGGGACCCAGTACTTC.

The chain has TRBV27 and TRBJ2-5, with TRBD2 matching over 7 bases. Per the germline V gene, CDR1 is MNHEY and CDR2 is SMNVEV (reference sequence). The CDR3 spans 13 residues. The V segment lost 5 bases and the J segment 5 bases; nucleotides outside the gene matches: 5. CDR3 bases: TGTGCCAGCAGTCCCCGGCGGGGGGAGACCCAGTACTTC. It encodes CASSPRRGETQYF.

V gene TRBV6-5 combines with J gene TRBJ2-2; TRBD2 matches 7 bases. V was pared by 2 bases and J by 4 bases, with 7 bases of the junction left unmatched. Germline loops: CDR1 MNHEY, CDR2 SVGAGI. This CDR3 is 16 amino acids long. The DNA of the CDR3 is TGTGCCAGCAGTTACCGCCTAGCGGAGCTCACCGGGGAGCTGTTTTTT. Its protein product is CASSYRLAELTGELFF.

The J gene is TRBJ1-5, the V gene TRBV12-3 or TRBV12-4, with 7 bases fitting TRBD1. This CDR3 region has 14 residues. Unmatched junction bases numbered 8, after V lost 6 bases and J lost 6 bases. The CDR3 DNA is TGTGCCAGCAGGGCCAGGGGGGGAATTCAGCCCCAGCATTTT. Its protein is CASRARGGIQPQHF.

The chain is built from TRBV12-3 or TRBV12-4 and TRBJ1-3, with D perhaps matching TRBD1 (5 bases). V was pared by 7 bases and J by 2 bases, with 9 bases between. The CDR3 is 13 residues long. For the CDR3, the DNA is TGTGCCAGCACCCGGGGGACTGGAAACACCATATATTTT. It specifies CASTRGTGNTIYF.

This clonotype has ten or more counts. Its ends do not fully match the called genes, so a read error is possible. CDR3 sequence: CASSLGGQGVQLSFNEQFF. The CDR3 region has the DNA TGTGCCAGCAGCTTAGGGGGTCAAGGGGTCCAACTTTCCTTCAATGAGCAGTTCTTC. V gene TRBV7-6 combines with J gene TRBJ2-1; D is possibly TRBD1 (5 bases). This CDR3 has 19 amino acids. Germline lookup yields CDR1 SGHVS and CDR2 FNYEAQ.

J is TRBJ2-4 and V is TRBV12-3 or TRBV12-4; D remains ambiguous. This CDR3 comprises 11 residues. Trimming stripped 8 bases from V and 8 bases from J, with 10 bases between. The CDR3 here is CASRLRDIQYF. The CDR3 bases are TGTGCCAGCCGTCTTCGGGACATTCAGTACTTC.

The chain combines TRBV7-9 with TRBJ1-1, with 7 bases lining up with TRBD1. This CDR3 spans 13 amino acids. Germline V gene lookup returns CDR1 SEHNR and CDR2 FQNEAQ (reference sequence). The V gene end was trimmed by 5 bases and the J gene end by 7 bases; junction bases not matched to a gene: 7. The CDR3 nucleotides read TGTGCCAGCAGCCCCGCAGGGGGGTATGAAGCTTTCTTT. It is translated as CASSPAGGYEAFF.

This clonotype came up a few times. V usage is TRBV4-1 and J usage is TRBJ2-5; 10 bases fit TRBD2. Germline V gene lookup returns CDR1 MGHRA and CDR2 YSYEKL. V shed 0 bases, J shed 4 bases, and the junction held 8 bases outside the gene matches. This CDR3 is built from 17 residues. CDR3 in amino acids: CASSQDRASGGRETQYF. The DNA for the CDR3 is TGCGCCAGCAGCCAAGATCGGGCTAGCGGGGGTAGAGAGACCCAGTACTTC.

V gene TRBV25-1 combines with J gene TRBJ1-6, with a weak D call TRBD1 (5 bases). In germline, CDR1 is MGHDK, CDR2 SYGVNS. The ends were cut back, 5 bases at V and 6 bases at J, with 8 bases in the middle. The CDR3 has 13 amino acids. The CDR3 spells CASSRDPNSPLHF. The CDR3 coding sequence is TGTGCCAGCAGTCGGGACCCTAATTCACCCCTCCACTTT.